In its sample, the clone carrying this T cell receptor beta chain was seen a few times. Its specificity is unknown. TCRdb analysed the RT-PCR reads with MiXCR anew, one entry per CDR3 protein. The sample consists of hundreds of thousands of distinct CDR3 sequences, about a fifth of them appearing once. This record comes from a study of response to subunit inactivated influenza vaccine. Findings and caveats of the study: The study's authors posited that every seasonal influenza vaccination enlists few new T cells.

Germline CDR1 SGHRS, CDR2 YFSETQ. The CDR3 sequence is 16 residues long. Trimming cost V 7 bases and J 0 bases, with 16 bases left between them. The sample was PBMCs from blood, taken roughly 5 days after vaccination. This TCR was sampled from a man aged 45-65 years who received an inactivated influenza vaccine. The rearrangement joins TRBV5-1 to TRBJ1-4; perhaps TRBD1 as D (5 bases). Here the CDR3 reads CASLPGLAPTNEKLFF. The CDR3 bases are TGCGCCAGCCTGCCAGGGTTGGCCCCAACTAATGAAAAACTGTTTTTT.